This T cell receptor beta chain originates from a study of cytomegalovirus exposure and HLA in healthy donors. Findings and caveats of the study: In vitro confirmation showed a few CMV-associated chains to be CMV antigen specific.

The protocol was immunoSEQ multiplex PCR, while the TCRdb copy is restricted to in-frame clones and leaves out a portion. The table has around 180,000 clones, about four fifths seen once. This clone was recorded once. Antigen specificity is unknown. There are 17 residues in the CDR3. V gave up 3 bases and J gave up 8 bases, with 23 bases separating them. CDR1 MNHEY and CDR2 SMNVEV come from the germline V gene (reference sequence). The TCR comes from a man aged 18 to 35 in good health and CMV-seropositive. The chain is built from TRBV27 and TRBJ2-1, with a weak D call TRBD1 (5 bases). The sample taken for sequencing was PBMCs. The CDR3 DNA is TGTGCCAGCAGTTTTTGGCCGCTAGGGGTGGGTATCGATGAGCAGTTCTTC. Protein: CASSFWPLGVGIDEQFF.